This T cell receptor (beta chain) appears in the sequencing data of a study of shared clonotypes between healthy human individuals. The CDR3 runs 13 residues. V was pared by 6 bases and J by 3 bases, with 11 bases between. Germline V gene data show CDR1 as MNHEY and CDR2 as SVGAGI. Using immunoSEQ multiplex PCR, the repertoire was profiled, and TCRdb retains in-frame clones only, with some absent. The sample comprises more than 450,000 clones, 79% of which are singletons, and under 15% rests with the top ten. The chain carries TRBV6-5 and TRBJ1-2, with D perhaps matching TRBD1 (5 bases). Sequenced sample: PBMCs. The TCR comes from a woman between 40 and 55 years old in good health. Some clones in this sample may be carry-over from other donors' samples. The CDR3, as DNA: TGTGCCAGCAGGCCCCTGGGGGACTATGGCTACACCTTC. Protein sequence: CASRPLGDYGYTF.